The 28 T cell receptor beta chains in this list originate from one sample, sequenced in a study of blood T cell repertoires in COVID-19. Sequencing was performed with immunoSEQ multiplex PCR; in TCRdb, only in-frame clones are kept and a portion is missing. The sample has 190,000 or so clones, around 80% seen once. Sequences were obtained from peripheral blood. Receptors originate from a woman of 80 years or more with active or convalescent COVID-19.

CDR3 residues: CASSYRGNGYTF. In nucleotides, the CDR3 is TGTGCCAGCAGTTACAGAGGGAATGGCTACACCTTC. This chain connects TRBV6-2 or TRBV6-3 to TRBJ1-2; D gene ambiguous. V shed 2 bases and J shed 6 bases, with 7 bases lying between them. This CDR3 region has 12 residues. Germline V gene sequence: CDR1 MNHEY, CDR2 SVGEGT.

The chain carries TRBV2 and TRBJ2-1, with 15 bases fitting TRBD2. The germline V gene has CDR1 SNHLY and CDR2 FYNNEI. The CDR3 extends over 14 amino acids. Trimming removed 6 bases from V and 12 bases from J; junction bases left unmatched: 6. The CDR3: CASRGLAGGPWQFF. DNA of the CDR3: TGTGCCAGCAGAGGACTAGCGGGGGGGCCCTGGCAGTTCTTC.

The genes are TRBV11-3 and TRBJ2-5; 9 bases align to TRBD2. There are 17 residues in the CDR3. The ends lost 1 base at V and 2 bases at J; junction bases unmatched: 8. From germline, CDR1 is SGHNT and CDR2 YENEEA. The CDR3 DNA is TGTGCCAGCAGCTTAGGGTTAGCGGGGGAGAGGCAAGAGACCCAGTACTTC. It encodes CASSLGLAGERQETQYF.

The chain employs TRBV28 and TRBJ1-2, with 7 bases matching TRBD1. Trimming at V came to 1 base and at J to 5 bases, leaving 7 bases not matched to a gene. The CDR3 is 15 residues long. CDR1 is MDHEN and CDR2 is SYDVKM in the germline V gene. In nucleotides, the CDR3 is TGTGCCAGCAGTTTATACCCCAGGGGGTCTTATGGCTACACCTTC. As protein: CASSLYPRGSYGYTF.

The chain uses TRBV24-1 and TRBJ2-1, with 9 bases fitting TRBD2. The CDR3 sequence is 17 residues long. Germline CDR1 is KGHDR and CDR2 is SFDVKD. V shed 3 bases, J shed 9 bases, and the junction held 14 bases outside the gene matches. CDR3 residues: CATSDQIRGGAGGEQFF. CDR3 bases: TGTGCCACCAGTGATCAGATTCGCGGGGGGGCCGGCGGTGAGCAGTTCTTC.

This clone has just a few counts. The CDR3 sequence is CASTGWAGNYGYTF. The CDR3 bases are TGTGCCAGCACGGGGTGGGCGGGCAACTATGGCTACACCTTC. The chain joins TRBV2 to TRBJ1-2; D is unresolved. Trimming removed 7 bases from V and 2 bases from J, with 14 bases in between. The CDR3 consists of 14 residues. From germline, CDR1 is SNHLY and CDR2 FYNNEI.

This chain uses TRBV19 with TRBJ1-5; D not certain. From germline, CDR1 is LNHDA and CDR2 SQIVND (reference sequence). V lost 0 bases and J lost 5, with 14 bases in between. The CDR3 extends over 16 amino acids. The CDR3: CASSIEYPSGYQPQHF. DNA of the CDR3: TGTGCCAGTAGTATAGAGTATCCGTCAGGTTATCAGCCCCAGCATTTT. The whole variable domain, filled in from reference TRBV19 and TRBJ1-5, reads DGGITQSPKYLFRKEGQNVTLSCEQNLNHDAMYWYRQDPGQGLRLIYYSQIVNDFQKGDIAEGYSVSREKKESFPLTVTSAQKNPTAFYLCASSIEYPSGYQPQHFGDGTRLSIL.

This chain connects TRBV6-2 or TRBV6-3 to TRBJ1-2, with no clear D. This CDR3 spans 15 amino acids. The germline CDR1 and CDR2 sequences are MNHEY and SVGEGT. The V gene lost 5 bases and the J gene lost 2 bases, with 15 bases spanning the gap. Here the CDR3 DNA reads TGTGCCAGCAGTCTACTGAGCACGTTAAACTATGGCTACACCTTC. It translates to CASSLLSTLNYGYTF.

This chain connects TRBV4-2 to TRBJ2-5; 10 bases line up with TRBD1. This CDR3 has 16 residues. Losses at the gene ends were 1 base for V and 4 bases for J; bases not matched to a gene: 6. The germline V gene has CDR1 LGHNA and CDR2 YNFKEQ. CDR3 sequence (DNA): TGTGCCAGCAGCCAAGTGCCGGGACAGGGGCGAGAGACCCAGTACTTC. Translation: CASSQVPGQGRETQYF.

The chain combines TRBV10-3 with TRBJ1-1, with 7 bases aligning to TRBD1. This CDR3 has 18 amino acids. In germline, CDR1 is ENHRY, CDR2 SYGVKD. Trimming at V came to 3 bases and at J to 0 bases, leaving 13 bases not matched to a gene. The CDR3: CAISEGGGRISMNTEAFF. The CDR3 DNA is TGTGCCATCAGTGAAGGAGGGGGCAGGATTTCGATGAACACTGAAGCTTTCTTT.

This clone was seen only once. The CDR3 sequence is CAISVQGAEKLFF. In DNA, the CDR3 is TGTGCCATCAGTGTACAGGGGGCAGAAAAACTGTTTTTT. The V call is TRBV10-3, the J call TRBJ1-4; 9 bases map to TRBD1. CDR3 size: 13 residues. Germline V gives CDR1 ENHRY, CDR2 SYGVKD. V shed 4 bases and J 8 bases; nucleotides not matched to a gene: 2.

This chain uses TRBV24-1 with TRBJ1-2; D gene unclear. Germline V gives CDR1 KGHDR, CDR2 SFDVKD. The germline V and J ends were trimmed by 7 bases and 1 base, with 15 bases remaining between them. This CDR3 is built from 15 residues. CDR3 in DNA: TGTGCCACCAGGGCGGGGATTGAGAATAACTATGGCTACACCTTC. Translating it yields CATRAGIENNYGYTF.

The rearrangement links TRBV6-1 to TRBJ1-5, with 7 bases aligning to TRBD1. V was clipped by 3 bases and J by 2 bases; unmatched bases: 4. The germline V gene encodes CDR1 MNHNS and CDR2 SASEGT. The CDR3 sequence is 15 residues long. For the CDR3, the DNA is TGTGCCAGCAGTGATAGGGACAGTCGCAATCAGCCCCAGCATTTT. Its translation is CASSDRDSRNQPQHF.

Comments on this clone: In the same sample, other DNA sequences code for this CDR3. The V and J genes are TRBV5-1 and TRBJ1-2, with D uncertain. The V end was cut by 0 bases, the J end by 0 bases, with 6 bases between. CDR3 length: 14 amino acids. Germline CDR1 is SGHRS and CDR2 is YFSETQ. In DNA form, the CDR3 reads TGCGCCAGCAGCTTGGGCGGGACTAACTATGGCTACACCTTC. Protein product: CASSLGGTNYGYTF.

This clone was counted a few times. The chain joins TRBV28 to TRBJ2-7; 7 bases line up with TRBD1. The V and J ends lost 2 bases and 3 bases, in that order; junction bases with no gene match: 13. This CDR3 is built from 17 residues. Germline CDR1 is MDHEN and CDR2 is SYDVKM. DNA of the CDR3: TGTGCCAGCAGTTTACCTCCCGGGGCAGGGGGTGACTACGAGCAGTACTTC. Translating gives CASSLPPGAGGDYEQYF.

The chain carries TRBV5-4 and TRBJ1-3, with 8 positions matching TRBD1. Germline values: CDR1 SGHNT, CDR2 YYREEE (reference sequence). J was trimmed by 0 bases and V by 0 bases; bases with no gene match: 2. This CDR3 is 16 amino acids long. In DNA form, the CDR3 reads TGTGCCAGCAGCTTGGCAGGGGGCTACTCTGGAAACACCATATATTTT. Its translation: CASSLAGGYSGNTIYF. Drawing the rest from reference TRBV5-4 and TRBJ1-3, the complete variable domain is ETGVTQSPTHLIKTRGQQVTLRCSSQSGHNTVSWYQQALGQGPQFIFQYYREEENGRGNFPPRFSGLQFPNYSSELNVNALELDDSALYLCASSLAGGYSGNTIYFGEGSWLTVV.

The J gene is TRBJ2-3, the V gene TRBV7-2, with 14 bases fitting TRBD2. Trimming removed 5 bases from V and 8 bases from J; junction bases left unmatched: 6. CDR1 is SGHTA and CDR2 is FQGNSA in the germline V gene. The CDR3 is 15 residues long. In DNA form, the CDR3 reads TGTGCCAGCAGCCCGACTAGCGGGGGGGCGGGTACGCAGTATTTT. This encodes CASSPTSGGAGTQYF.

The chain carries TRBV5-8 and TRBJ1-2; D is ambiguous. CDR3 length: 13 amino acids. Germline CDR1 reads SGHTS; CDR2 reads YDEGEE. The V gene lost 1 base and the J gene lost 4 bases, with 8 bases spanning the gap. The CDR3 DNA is TGTGCCAGCAGCTTGAGCCCACTCTATGGCTACACCTTC. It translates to CASSLSPLYGYTF.

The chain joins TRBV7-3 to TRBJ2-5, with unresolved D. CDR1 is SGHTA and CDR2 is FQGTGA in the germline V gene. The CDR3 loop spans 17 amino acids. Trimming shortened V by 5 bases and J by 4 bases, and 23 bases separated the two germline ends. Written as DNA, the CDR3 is TGTGCCAGCAGCACCGAATTAGACACACCTTGGCGAGAGACCCAGTACTTC. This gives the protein CASSTELDTPWRETQYF.

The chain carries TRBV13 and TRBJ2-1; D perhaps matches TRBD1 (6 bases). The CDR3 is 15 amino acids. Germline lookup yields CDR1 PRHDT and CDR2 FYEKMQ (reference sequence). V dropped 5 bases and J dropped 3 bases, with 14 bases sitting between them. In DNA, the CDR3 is TGTGCCAGCAGCAAAACCGGGACAAACTACAATGAGCAGTTCTTC. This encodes CASSKTGTNYNEQFF.

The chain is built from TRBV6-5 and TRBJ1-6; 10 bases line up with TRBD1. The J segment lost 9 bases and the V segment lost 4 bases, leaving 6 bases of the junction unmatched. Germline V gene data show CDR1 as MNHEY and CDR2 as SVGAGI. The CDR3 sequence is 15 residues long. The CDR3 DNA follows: TGTGCCAGCAGTTGGTCCGGGACAGGGGTTTCACCCCTCCACTTT. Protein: CASSWSGTGVSPLHF.

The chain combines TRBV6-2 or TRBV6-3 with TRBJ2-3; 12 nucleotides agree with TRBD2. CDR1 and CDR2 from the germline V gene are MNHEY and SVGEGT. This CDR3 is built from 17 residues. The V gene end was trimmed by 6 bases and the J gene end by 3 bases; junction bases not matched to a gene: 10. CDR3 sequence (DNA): TGTGCCAGCAGCAAGGGGACTAGCGGGTACTTAACAGATACGCAGTATTTT. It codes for CASSKGTSGYLTDTQYF.

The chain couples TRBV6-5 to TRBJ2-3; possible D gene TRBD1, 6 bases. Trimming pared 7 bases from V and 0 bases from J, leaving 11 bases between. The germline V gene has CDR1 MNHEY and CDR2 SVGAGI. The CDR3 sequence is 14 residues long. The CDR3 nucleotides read TGTGCCAGCACCTACAGGGACAGCACAGATACGCAGTATTTT. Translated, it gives CASTYRDSTDTQYF.

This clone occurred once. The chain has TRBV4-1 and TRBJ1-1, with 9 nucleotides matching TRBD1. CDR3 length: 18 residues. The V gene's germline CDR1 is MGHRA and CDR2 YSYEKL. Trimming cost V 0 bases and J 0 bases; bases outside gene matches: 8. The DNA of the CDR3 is TGCGCCAGCAGCCAAGAGCCCGGGACAGGGCCCCTGAACACTGAAGCTTTCTTT. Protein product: CASSQEPGTGPLNTEAFF.

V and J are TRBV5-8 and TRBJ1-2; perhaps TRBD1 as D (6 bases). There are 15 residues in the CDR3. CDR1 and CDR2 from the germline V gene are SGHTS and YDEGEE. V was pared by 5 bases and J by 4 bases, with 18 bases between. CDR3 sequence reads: CASRRAGALLYGYTF. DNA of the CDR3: TGTGCCAGCAGGAGGGCGGGGGCACTCCTCTATGGCTACACCTTC.

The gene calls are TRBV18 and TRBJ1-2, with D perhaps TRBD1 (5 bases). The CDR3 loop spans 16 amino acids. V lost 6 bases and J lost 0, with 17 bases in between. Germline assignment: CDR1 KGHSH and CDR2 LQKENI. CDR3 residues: CASSPSGTGANYGYTF. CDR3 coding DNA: TGTGCCAGCTCCCCCAGTGGAACAGGAGCTAACTATGGCTACACCTTC.

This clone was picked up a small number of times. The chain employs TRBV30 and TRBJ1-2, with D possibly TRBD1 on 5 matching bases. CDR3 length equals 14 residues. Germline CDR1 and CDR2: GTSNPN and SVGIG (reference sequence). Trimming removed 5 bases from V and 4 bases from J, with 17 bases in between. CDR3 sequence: CAWGPGNKIYGYTF. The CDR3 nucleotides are TGTGCCTGGGGCCCAGGGAACAAAATCTATGGCTACACCTTC.

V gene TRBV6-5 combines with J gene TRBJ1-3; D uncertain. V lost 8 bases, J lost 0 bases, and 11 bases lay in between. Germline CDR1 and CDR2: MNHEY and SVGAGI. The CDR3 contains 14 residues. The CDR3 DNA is TGTGCCAGCGTGGAGCCTTTCTCTGGAAACACCATATATTTT. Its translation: CASVEPFSGNTIYF.